The entry below describes one T cell receptor (beta chain). Its antigen is still unknown. This record belongs to a study of siplizumab effects on memory and regulatory T cells. Study-wide results and caveats: Of the alloreactive clones, only a minor fraction mapped to unstimulated subsets. Memory cells seemed less diverse than naive T cells, which seemed major alloresponse contributors.

Trimming cost V 0 bases and J 3 bases; bases outside gene matches: 6. Germline V gives CDR1 MNHEY, CDR2 SVGAGI. The CDR3 loop spans 16 amino acids. Each sample had 80,000 to 100,000 TCR templates assayed. Profiling relied on immunoSEQ multiplex PCR, and the TCRdb table lists in-frame clones only, not all of them. The table records just over 40,000 clones, roughly nine tenths of them present only once. This TCR came from a human donor in good health. The source material was naive CD4+ T cells sorted from blood. The chain links TRBV6-5 to TRBJ2-7; 9 bases map to TRBD1. CDR3 region: CASSYSKHRGHYEQYF. The DNA of the CDR3 is TGTGCCAGCAGTTACTCGAAACACAGGGGGCACTACGAGCAGTACTTC.